Below, 8 T cell receptor beta chains from the same sample are listed, as sequenced in a study of human T cells and chemical hapten exposure. Time point in this sample: patch test 1, 2 weeks after DPC sensitization. Sample treatment: therapeutic diphenylcyclopropenone sensitization with weekly scalp DPC. A single record per CDR3 protein comes from TCRdb applying MiXCR to the RACE reads. Among 85,000 to 100,000 distinct CDR3 sequences listed, over 10% were seen once. Here the sequenced sample was whole blood, taken in connection with sensitization to the hapten diphenylcyclopropenone (DPC). The receptors shown here come from a middle-aged woman with alopecia areata. Some clones in this sample may be carry-over from other donors' samples.

This clonotype was recorded a few times. The chain has TRBV2 and TRBJ2-5, with TRBD2 as a possible D gene (5 bases). The CDR3 is made up of 16 amino acids. Trimming removed 1 base from V and 5 bases from J, with 17 bases in between. The germline CDR1 and CDR2 sequences are SNHLY and FYNNEI. The CDR3 bases are TGTGCCAGCAGTGAAGGGAGCGGCGACTTCCAGGAGACCCAGTACTTC. It codes for CASSEGSGDFQETQYF.

This clonotype was counted between two and nine times. The chain recombines TRBV5-1 with TRBJ2-3; D could derive from TRBD1 or TRBD2 (6 bases each). The germline V gene encodes CDR1 SGHRS and CDR2 YFSETQ. The CDR3 is 16 residues long. V was clipped by 3 bases and J by 5 bases, with 19 bases between them. CDR3 sequence: CASSSWGRRAEDTQYF. The CDR3 nucleotides are TGCGCCAGCAGCTCGTGGGGGCGGAGGGCCGAAGATACGCAGTATTTT.

The table lists this clonotype with many counts. V usage is TRBV6-2 or TRBV6-3 and J usage is TRBJ2-1, with 10 bases fitting TRBD1. With 2 bases clipped from V and 5 bases from J, the junction kept 3 bases outside the gene matches. The germline V gene encodes CDR1 MNHEY and CDR2 SVGEGT. The CDR3 runs 15 residues. The CDR3 protein is CASSYRDRGHNEQFF. Here the CDR3 DNA reads TGTGCCAGCAGTTACCGGGACAGGGGACACAATGAGCAGTTCTTC.

The rearrangement uses TRBV6-1 and TRBJ1-6; tentative D call: TRBD1 (5 bases). The germline V gene encodes CDR1 MNHNS and CDR2 SASEGT. Deletions cut 2 bases from V and 7 bases from J, with 9 bases between. This CDR3 contains 14 residues. The CDR3 DNA is TGTGCCAGCAGTGAATCAGGGTGGAATTCACCCCTCCACTTT. Protein product: CASSESGWNSPLHF.

As to this clonotype: The CDR3 end shows no conserved phenylalanine or tryptophan, and so a read error is likely. The DNA is left out, because the CDR3 cannot be placed on it with certainty; the CDR3 is given as TCRdb lists it. V usage is TRBV21-1 and J usage is TRBJ2-7; the listed D gene, TRBD2, was not tested against the DNA. TRBV21-1 is noted as a pseudogene. The CDR3 spans 13 residues, counting both ends. CDR3 residues: CASSKYTPPGLAL.

The chain has TRBV19 and TRBJ1-6, with TRBD1 matching over 11 bases. The CDR3 length is 16 residues. Germline V gene lookup returns CDR1 LNHDA and CDR2 SQIVND (reference sequence). V lost 3 bases, J lost 9 bases, and 7 bases stayed unmatched. The CDR3 protein is CASSIRDRGSGSPLHF. For the CDR3, the DNA is TGTGCCAGTAGTATCCGGGACAGGGGGAGTGGTTCACCCCTCCACTTT. The entire variable domain, with the rest obtained from reference TRBV19 and TRBJ1-6, is as follows: DGGITQSPKYLFRKEGQNVTLSCEQNLNHDAMYWYRQDPGQGLRLIYYSQIVNDFQKGDIAEGYSVSREKKESFPLTVTSAQKNPTAFYLCASSIRDRGSGSPLHFGNGTRLTVT.

This clonotype was seen at least ten times. CDR3 sequence: CASSQDGLAGGPGEQFF. CDR3 DNA sequence: TGCGCCAGCAGCCAAGATGGATTGGCGGGAGGGCCTGGTGAGCAGTTCTTC. This chain links TRBV4-3 with TRBJ2-1; 9 nucleotides agree with TRBD2. With V trimmed by 0 bases and J by 9 bases, 12 bases remained unmatched. The CDR3 runs 17 residues. Per the germline V gene, CDR1 is LGHNA and CDR2 is YSLEER.

This clonotype was observed a handful of times. This chain joins TRBV7-9 and TRBJ2-3; 7 bases match TRBD2. V shed 4 bases, J shed 2 bases, and the junction held 3 bases outside the gene matches. Germline lookup yields CDR1 SEHNR and CDR2 FQNEAQ (reference sequence). The CDR3 has 14 residues. The CDR3 is CASSSAGATDTQYF. For the CDR3, the DNA is TGTGCCAGCAGCTCGGCGGGAGCCACAGATACGCAGTATTTT.